This T cell receptor beta chain was identified in a study of radiotherapy plus CTLA-4 blockade in lung cancer (dated by TCRdb to 2016 to 2018). The study in broad terms: Among the enrolled patients, approximately 18% had an objective response, and 31% reached disease control.

The library was generated by the immunoSEQ multiplex PCR assay. What TCRdb holds here is the immuneACCESS table cut down to in-frame rearrangements. Part of the clones is not present; checked against another copy, under half of the missing clones reflect an unresolved V gene, and the others are unexplained. This sample lists 39,000 or so clones; 70% to 80% were detected once. The top ten clones comprise approximately 8.9% of the sample. As regards this clone: The antigen it recognizes is unknown. No quality values exist for individual bases; no much larger clone is one base distant.

The study evaluated CTLA-4 blockade (ipilimumab) given together with focal radiation therapy in patients who had chemo-refractory metastatic non-small-cell lung cancer. Results the study describes overall, beyond this receptor: TCR clones derived from tumors expanded in peripheral blood after treatment with radiotherapy and ipilimumab. The strongest predictors of response, as reported, were early dynamic changes in blood T cell clones along with a rise in serum interferon-beta after radiation.

Counted from cysteine to phenylalanine, this CDR3 has 15 amino acids. The only DNA kept is the CDR3, 45 bases in frame from the first base. CDR1 and CDR2 were assigned from the germline V gene as SGHTA and FQGNSA. Trimming removed 4 bases from V and 5 bases from J; the gene matches leave 5 bases unexplained. The chain is encoded by TRBV7-2 joined to TRBJ2-2; TRBD1 matches 9 bases in the middle. The TCR originated in a human donor with non-small cell lung cancer who had stable disease on radiotherapy plus ipilimumab. The input for sequencing was peripheral blood, taken from a patient treated with radiotherapy plus ipilimumab. The CDR3 has the sequence CASSSPGQGTGELFF. The sequenced DNA: TGTGCCAGCAGCTCACCGGGACAGGGTACCGGGGAGCTGTTTTTT.